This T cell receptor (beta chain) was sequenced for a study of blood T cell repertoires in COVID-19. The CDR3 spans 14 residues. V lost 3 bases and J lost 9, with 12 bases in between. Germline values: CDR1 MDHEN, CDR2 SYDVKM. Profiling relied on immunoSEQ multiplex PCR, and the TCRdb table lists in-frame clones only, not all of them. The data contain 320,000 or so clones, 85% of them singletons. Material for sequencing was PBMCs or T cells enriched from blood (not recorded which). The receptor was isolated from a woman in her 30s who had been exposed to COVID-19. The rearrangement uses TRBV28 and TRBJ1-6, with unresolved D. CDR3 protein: CASSLAGNFSPLHF. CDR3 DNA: TGTGCCAGCAGTTTGGCTGGCAATTTTTCACCCCTCCACTTT.